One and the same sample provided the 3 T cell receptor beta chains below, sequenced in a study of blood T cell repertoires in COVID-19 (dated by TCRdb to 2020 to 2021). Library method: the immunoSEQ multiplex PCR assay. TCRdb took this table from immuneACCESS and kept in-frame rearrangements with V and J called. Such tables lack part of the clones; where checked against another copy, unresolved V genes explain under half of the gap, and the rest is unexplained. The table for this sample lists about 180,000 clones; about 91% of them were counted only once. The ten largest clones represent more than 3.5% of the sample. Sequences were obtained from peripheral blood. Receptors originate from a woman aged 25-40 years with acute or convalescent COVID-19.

The CDR3: CASSLGLADEQFF. In DNA, the CDR3 is TGTGCCAGCAGCTTAGGGCTAGCCGATGAGCAGTTCTTC. The J gene is TRBJ2-1, the V gene TRBV7-2, with D possibly being TRBD2 (5 bases). Looked up from germline, CDR1 is SGHTA and CDR2 is FQGNSA. The V gene lost 1 base and the J gene lost 8 bases, with 9 bases spanning the gap. CDR3 size: 13 residues.

CDR3 DNA sequence: TGTGCCACCAGTGGAACAGGGGGCGCGAACATTCAGTACTTC. Translating it yields CATSGTGGANIQYF. V usage is TRBV24-1 and J usage is TRBJ2-4; 9 bases are shared with TRBD1. Germline loops: CDR1 KGHDR, CDR2 SFDVKD. The CDR3 totals 14 residues. V shed 5 bases and J 7 bases; nucleotides not matched to a gene: 5.

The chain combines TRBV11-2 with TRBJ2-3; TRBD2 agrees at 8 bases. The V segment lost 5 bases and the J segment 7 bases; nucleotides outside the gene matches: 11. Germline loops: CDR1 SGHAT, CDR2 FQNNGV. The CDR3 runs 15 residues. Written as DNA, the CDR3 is TGTGCCAGCAGCGAACTTAGCGGGAACTTTAATACGCAGTATTTT. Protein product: CASSELSGNFNTQYF.